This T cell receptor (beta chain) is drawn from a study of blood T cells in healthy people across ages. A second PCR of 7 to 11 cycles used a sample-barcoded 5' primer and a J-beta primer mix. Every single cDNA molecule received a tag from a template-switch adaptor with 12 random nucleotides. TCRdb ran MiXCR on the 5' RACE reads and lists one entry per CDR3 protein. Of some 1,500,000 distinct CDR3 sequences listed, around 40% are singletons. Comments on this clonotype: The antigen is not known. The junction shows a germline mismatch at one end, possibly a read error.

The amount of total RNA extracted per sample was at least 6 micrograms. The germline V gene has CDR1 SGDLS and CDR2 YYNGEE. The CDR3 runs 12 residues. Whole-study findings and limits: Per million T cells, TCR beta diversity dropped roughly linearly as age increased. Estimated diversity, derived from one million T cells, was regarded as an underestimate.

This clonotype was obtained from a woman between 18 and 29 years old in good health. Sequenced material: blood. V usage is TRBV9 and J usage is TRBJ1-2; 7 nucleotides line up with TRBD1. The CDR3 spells CAGSGTGVGYTF. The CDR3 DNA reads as TGTGCCGGCAGCGGAACAGGGGTGGGCTACACCTTC.